This TCR beta chain was recovered during a study of regulatory T cells in long-lasting Graves disease. Germline V gives CDR1 DFQATT, CDR2 SNEGSKA (reference sequence). V shed 8 bases, J shed 2 bases, and the junction held 19 bases outside the gene matches. The CDR3 is 20 residues long. Time point here: newly diagnosed GD, antithyroid drugs for less than 3 months. With RNA extracted from PBMCs as input, the TCR library was made. Assembly of TCR beta libraries relied on iRepertoire HTBI primers together with Arm-PCR of CDR3 regions. TCRdb ran MiXCR on the multiplex PCR reads and lists one entry per CDR3 protein. The table has hundreds of thousands of distinct CDR3 sequences, about 16% seen once; the top ten hold about 18%. These sequences were also reported in another study, on T cells in Graves' hyperthyroidism and ophthalmopathy.

Sequencing was performed on peripheral blood mononuclear cells (PBMCs), taken at new diagnosis, from a patient treated with antithyroid drugs. This sequence originates from a woman in her 30s with Graves disease. This sequence joins TRBV20-1 and TRBJ2-1; 15 bases line up with TRBD2. The CDR3 here is CSTVKPPGLAGGSPYNEQFF. Here the CDR3 DNA reads TGCAGTACCGTGAAGCCCCCGGGACTAGCGGGAGGATCCCCCTACAATGAGCAGTTCTTC.